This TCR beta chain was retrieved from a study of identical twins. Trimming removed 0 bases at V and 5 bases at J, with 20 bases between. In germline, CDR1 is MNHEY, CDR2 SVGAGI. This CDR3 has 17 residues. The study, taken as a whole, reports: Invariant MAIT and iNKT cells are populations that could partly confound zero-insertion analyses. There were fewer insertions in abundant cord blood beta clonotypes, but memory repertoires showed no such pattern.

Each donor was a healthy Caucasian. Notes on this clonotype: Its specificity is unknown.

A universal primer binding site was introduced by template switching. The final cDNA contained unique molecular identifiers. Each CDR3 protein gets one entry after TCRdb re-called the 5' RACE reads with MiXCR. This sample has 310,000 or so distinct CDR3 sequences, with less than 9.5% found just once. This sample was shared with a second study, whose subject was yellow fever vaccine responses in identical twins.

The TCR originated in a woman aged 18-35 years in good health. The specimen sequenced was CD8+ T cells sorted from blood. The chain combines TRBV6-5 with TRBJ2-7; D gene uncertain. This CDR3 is CASSYSILEGRYHEQYF. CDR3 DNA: TGTGCCAGCAGTTACTCGATATTAGAAGGAAGGTACCACGAGCAGTACTTC.